Described below is a single T cell receptor beta chain sequence and its context. Its specificity is not known. The V end was cut by 3 bases, the J end by 2 bases, with 10 bases between. Germline V lookup: CDR1 MDHEN, CDR2 SYDVKM. This CDR3 has 14 residues. These data come from a study of T cell responses to AZD1222 COVID-19 vaccine. Study context: Second-dose schedules of about 4 or about 12 weeks were combined.

Study-level points and caveats: Reports say nearly half of spike-specific TCRs go after unmutated variant regions.

Assay: immunoSEQ multiplex PCR; the TCRdb copy retains only in-frame clones and omits some. The sample records about 100,000 clones, about nine tenths being singletons. The chain is built from TRBV28 and TRBJ1-2, with TRBD1 as a possible D gene (6 bases). Specimen: peripheral blood, collected on day 0 of AZD1222 vaccination. This clonotype originated in an adult in good health. The CDR3 sequence is CASSFGGLNYGYTF. Here the CDR3 DNA reads TGTGCCAGCAGTTTCGGGGGCCTGAACTATGGCTACACCTTC.